What follows are 7 T cell receptor beta chains derived from one specimen sequenced in a study of T cell responses to AZD1222 COVID-19 vaccine. Generated by immunoSEQ multiplex PCR, the TCRdb table keeps only in-frame clones and is missing some. The table records about 150,000 clones, around 90% of them present only once. The sequencing used peripheral blood, collected on day 0 of AZD1222 vaccination. Receptors originate from an adult in good health.

The chain carries TRBV28 and TRBJ1-2; TRBD1 matches 7 bases. CDR1 MDHEN and CDR2 SYDVKM come from the germline V gene. The ends lost 5 bases at V and 3 bases at J; junction bases unmatched: 6. The CDR3 contains 14 residues. The chain's CDR3 is CASSITGEYYGYTF. The CDR3 DNA follows: TGTGCCAGCAGTATCACAGGGGAGTACTATGGCTACACCTTC.

The chain carries TRBV9 and TRBJ1-1; 9 bases agree with TRBD1. CDR1 SGDLS and CDR2 YYNGEE come from the germline V gene. V was pared by 0 bases and J by 0 bases, with 6 bases of the junction left unmatched. The CDR3 sequence is 17 residues long. The CDR3 DNA follows: TGTGCCAGCAGCGTAGACAGGGGGCAACGGATGAACACTGAAGCTTTCTTT. Translated: CASSVDRGQRMNTEAFF.

The CDR3, as DNA: TGTGCCAGCAGCGTGGACAGGGGCTCCTACGAGCAGTACTTC. This translates into CASSVDRGSYEQYF. The chain uses TRBV5-4 and TRBJ2-7; 9 bases map to TRBD1. V lost 4 bases to trimming and J lost 0 bases; unmatched junction nucleotides: 2. The CDR3 is 14 residues long. The germline V gene has CDR1 SGHNT and CDR2 YYREEE (reference sequence).

The chain has TRBV18 and TRBJ2-3, with a possible D match to TRBD2 (5 bases). The V end lost 4 bases, the J end lost 7 bases, and 9 bases lay between the germline ends. Germline CDR1 and CDR2: KGHSH and LQKENI. CDR3 length: 12 amino acids. CDR3 coding DNA: TGTGCCAGCTCACGGCCGGGAAATACGCAGTATTTT. This encodes CASSRPGNTQYF.

The chain links TRBV19 to TRBJ2-3, with 9 positions matching TRBD1. Germline-derived CDR1 and CDR2 are LNHDA and SQIVND (reference sequence). V was clipped by 5 bases and J by 0 bases; unmatched bases: 3. The CDR3 has 15 residues. The CDR3 bases are TGTGCCAGTAGTTGGGGGACAGGGAGCACAGATACGCAGTATTTT. This codes for CASSWGTGSTDTQYF.

This chain connects TRBV24-1 to TRBJ1-2, with 8 bases lining up with TRBD1. The CDR3 is 12 amino acids. V gave up 9 bases and J gave up 5 bases; unmatched junction bases: 4. Looked up from germline, CDR1 is KGHDR and CDR2 is SFDVKD. The CDR3 nucleotides are TGTGCCACCTCCAGGACAGGGTATGGCTACACCTTC. It yields the protein CATSRTGYGYTF.

The chain links TRBV6-5 to TRBJ1-3, with 7 bases identical to TRBD1. The CDR3 consists of 15 residues. J was trimmed by 2 bases and V by 2 bases; bases with no gene match: 3. Looked up from germline, CDR1 is MNHEY and CDR2 is SVGAGI. As DNA, the CDR3 is TGTGCCAGCAGTTACGGTACAGGGGCTGGAAACACCATATATTTT. It yields the protein CASSYGTGAGNTIYF.